The T cell receptor (beta chain) described here comes from a study of T-cell reconstitution after alpha-beta-depleted transplantation in children. Looked up from germline, CDR1 is DFQATT and CDR2 is SNEGSKA (reference sequence). With 4 bases clipped from V and 1 base from J, the junction kept 20 bases outside the gene matches. This CDR3 is built from 22 residues. Unique molecular identifiers were incorporated into the prepared TCRbeta library. TCRdb re-derived calls from the PCR reads in MiXCR, one entry per CDR3 protein. The sample lists around 380,000 distinct CDR3 sequences; approximately 11% were seen once.

The TCR was taken from a human donor who donated a stem cell graft to a child with acute myeloid leukemia. The chain is built from TRBV20-1 and TRBJ2-4; TRBD2 agrees at 15 bases. The sequences come from PBMCs from the stem cell graft donor, collected from the stem cell graft. In DNA, the CDR3 is TGCAGTGCTACCAGGACTAGCGGGAGGGCCGGATCTTCCCCCGAGGCCAAAAACATTCAGTACTTC. Amino acids: CSATRTSGRAGSSPEAKNIQYF.